This is a list of T cell receptor beta chains from one sample in a study of T cells in Graves' hyperthyroidism and ophthalmopathy. MiXCR, applied by TCRdb to the multiplex PCR reads, yields one record per CDR3 protein. The table includes 270,000 or so distinct CDR3 sequences, roughly 15% detected once. Source material: blood. Source of these receptors: a woman between 45 and 60 years old with Graves' hyperthyroidism that later progressed to Graves' ophthalmopathy. Both conserved end residues are part of each CDR3. The order of the fields is J gene, clone size, D gene, V gene, CDR3 DNA, CDR3 protein. D genes are given only for firm matches. For some rows the clone size is stated as once, few or many, or as a class when expanded; others skip it.

j_call: TRBJ2-5; clone_size: many; d_call: TRBD2; v_call: TRBV2; cdr3_nt: TGTGCCAGCAGTGAATACGGACTAGCGGGAGGTTCCCCTTACCAAGAGACCCAGTACTTC; cdr3_aa: CASSEYGLAGGSPYQETQYF
j_call: TRBJ1-3; clone_size: few; d_call: .; v_call: TRBV25-1; cdr3_nt: TGTGCCAGCAGTGATAGGGTAGCGAAAGGGTCTGGAAACACCATATATTTT; cdr3_aa: CASSDRVAKGSGNTIYF
j_call: TRBJ2-7; clone_size: many; d_call: .; v_call: TRBV5-5; cdr3_nt: TGTGCCAGCAGCTTGGCGGCGGGACGCGCCTACGAGCAGTACTTC; cdr3_aa: CASSLAAGRAYEQYF
j_call: TRBJ1-3; clone_size: many; d_call: .; v_call: TRBV12-3/TRBV12-4; cdr3_nt: TGTGCCAGCAGTTTGGGTGGCACCATATATTTT; cdr3_aa: CASSLGGTIYF
j_call: TRBJ1-1; clone_size: many; d_call: .; v_call: TRBV30; cdr3_nt: TGTGCCCGGACAGAGCTTATGAACACTGAAGCTTTCTTT; cdr3_aa: CARTELMNTEAFF
j_call: TRBJ1-1; clone_size: many; d_call: TRBD1; v_call: TRBV20-1; cdr3_nt: TGCAGTGCCGTACAGGGGAGTTACACTGAAGCTTTCTTT; cdr3_aa: CSAVQGSYTEAFF
j_call: TRBJ2-5; clone_size: many; d_call: TRBD1; v_call: TRBV28; cdr3_nt: TGTGCCAGCAGCCGGCGCAAGGACAGGGGAATGGAGACCCAGTACTTC; cdr3_aa: CASSRRKDRGMETQYF
j_call: TRBJ1-2; clone_size: many; d_call: .; v_call: TRBV28; cdr3_nt: TGTGCCAGCAGGTCAGACACTAACTATGGCTACACCTTC; cdr3_aa: CASRSDTNYGYTF
j_call: TRBJ2-5; clone_size: many; d_call: TRBD2; v_call: TRBV10-3; cdr3_nt: TGTGCCACCCTACCGGGACTAGCGGGGATTCAAGAGACCCAGTACTTC; cdr3_aa: CATLPGLAGIQETQYF
j_call: TRBJ2-1; clone_size: many; d_call: .; v_call: TRBV27; cdr3_nt: TGTGCCAGCAGTTTGTGGAATGAGCAGTTCTTC; cdr3_aa: CASSLWNEQFF
j_call: TRBJ2-3; clone_size: many; d_call: .; v_call: TRBV11-2; cdr3_nt: TGTGCCAGCAGCTTTCGGGCGGATGGAGGGACACGAACAGATACGCAGTATTTT; cdr3_aa: CASSFRADGGTRTDTQYF
j_call: TRBJ2-2; clone_size: many; d_call: .; v_call: TRBV9; cdr3_nt: TGTGCCAGCAGCGTGCCTACTGGATCGAACACCGGGGAGCTGTTTTTT; cdr3_aa: CASSVPTGSNTGELFF
j_call: TRBJ1-6; clone_size: many; d_call: .; v_call: TRBV5-1; cdr3_nt: TGCGCCAGCAGCCCGCCTGGACAGCTTTCACCCCTCCACTTT; cdr3_aa: CASSPPGQLSPLHF
j_call: TRBJ1-1; clone_size: few; d_call: TRBD1; v_call: TRBV2; cdr3_nt: TGTGCCAGCAGTTCCTCGGACAGGGGCAGAACTGAAGCTTTCTTT; cdr3_aa: CASSSSDRGRTEAFF
j_call: TRBJ1-2; clone_size: many; d_call: .; v_call: TRBV7-8; cdr3_nt: TGTGCCAGCAGTTTACGTCTCGGGCGACAAGGCTACACCTTC; cdr3_aa: CASSLRLGRQGYTF
j_call: TRBJ2-2; clone_size: many; d_call: TRBD2; v_call: TRBV5-1; cdr3_nt: TGCGCCAGCAGCGAACTAGCGGGAGACGGGGAGCTGTTTTTT; cdr3_aa: CASSELAGDGELFF
j_call: TRBJ2-3; clone_size: .; d_call: .; v_call: TRBV19; cdr3_nt: TGTGCCAGTAGTTCGGACTGGGGAACGCAGTATTTT; cdr3_aa: CASSSDWGTQYF
j_call: TRBJ2-3; clone_size: many; d_call: .; v_call: TRBV2; cdr3_nt: TGTGCCAGCAGAGGGACGGAGACAGATACGCAGTATTTT; cdr3_aa: CASRGTETDTQYF
j_call: TRBJ2-1; clone_size: many; d_call: .; v_call: TRBV2; cdr3_nt: TGTGCCAGCAGTGAAGGTTGGGGCGATGAGCAGTTCTTC; cdr3_aa: CASSEGWGDEQFF
j_call: TRBJ1-3; clone_size: few; d_call: .; v_call: TRBV12-3/TRBV12-4; cdr3_nt: TGTGCCAGCAGTTTAGACCGGACTAGACCATATTTT; cdr3_aa: CASSLDRTRPYF
j_call: TRBJ1-1; clone_size: many; d_call: .; v_call: TRBV19; cdr3_nt: TGTGCCAGTAGTCCTACATTTAACGTCAGAGCGACTGAAGCTTTCTTT; cdr3_aa: CASSPTFNVRATEAFF
j_call: TRBJ1-2; clone_size: few; d_call: TRBD1; v_call: TRBV6-1; cdr3_nt: TGTGCCAGCAGTCCTGACAGGGCCTATGGCTACACCTTC; cdr3_aa: CASSPDRAYGYTF
j_call: TRBJ1-2; clone_size: many; d_call: .; v_call: TRBV20-1; cdr3_nt: TGCAGTGCTAGAGATCACGCGATTATCAATCGAGAAGGGGGCTACACCTTC; cdr3_aa: CSARDHAIINREGGYTF
j_call: TRBJ2-5; clone_size: many; d_call: TRBD1; v_call: TRBV5-6; cdr3_nt: TGTGCCAGCAGTTTGCAGGGGGTCCAAGAGACCCAGTACTTC; cdr3_aa: CASSLQGVQETQYF
j_call: TRBJ2-2; clone_size: many; d_call: TRBD2; v_call: TRBV28; cdr3_nt: TGTGCCAGTTTACTAGCGGGAGGGCGCACCGGGGAGCTGTTTTTT; cdr3_aa: CASLLAGGRTGELFF
j_call: TRBJ1-1; clone_size: many; d_call: .; v_call: TRBV5-1; cdr3_nt: TGCGCCAGCAGCTTGGCTGGGGTTGCGACCACTGAAGCTTTCTTT; cdr3_aa: CASSLAGVATTEAFF
j_call: TRBJ1-2; clone_size: .; d_call: .; v_call: TRBV5-6; cdr3_nt: TGTGCCAGCAGAGCTGACAGCAACTATGGCTACACCTTC; cdr3_aa: CASRADSNYGYTF
j_call: TRBJ2-5; clone_size: many; d_call: TRBD2; v_call: TRBV13; cdr3_nt: TGTGCCAGCAGCCCTTTGGGGGAGGGCCGGCGGGAGACCCAGTACTTC; cdr3_aa: CASSPLGEGRRETQYF
j_call: TRBJ2-7; clone_size: .; d_call: .; v_call: TRBV20-1; cdr3_nt: TGCAGTGCTAGCGCTTATTCATCCTACGAGCAGTACTTC; cdr3_aa: CSASAYSSYEQYF
j_call: TRBJ2-3; clone_size: many; d_call: TRBD1; v_call: TRBV9; cdr3_nt: TGTGCCAGCAGCTTCCGGGGGGACAGGGGGCGTGATACGCAGTATTTT; cdr3_aa: CASSFRGDRGRDTQYF
j_call: TRBJ2-5; clone_size: .; d_call: .; v_call: TRBV7-3; cdr3_nt: TGTGCCAGCAGCTTAAACAAGGGACCACAAGAGACCCAGTACTTC; cdr3_aa: CASSLNKGPQETQYF
j_call: TRBJ2-3; clone_size: few; d_call: .; v_call: TRBV7-9; cdr3_nt: TGTGCCAGTAGGGCTGACGGAGGGGCAGATACGCAGTATTTT; cdr3_aa: CASRADGGADTQYF
j_call: TRBJ1-2; clone_size: many; d_call: .; v_call: TRBV2; cdr3_nt: TGTGCCAGCAGGCCAGATTCCTATGGCTACACCTTC; cdr3_aa: CASRPDSYGYTF
j_call: TRBJ2-2; clone_size: many; d_call: .; v_call: TRBV27; cdr3_nt: TGTGCCAGCAGTTTGGGTAGGGATCTGATGGAGCTGTTTTTT; cdr3_aa: CASSLGRDLMELFF
j_call: TRBJ1-5; clone_size: many; d_call: .; v_call: TRBV5-1; cdr3_nt: TGCGCCAGCAGCCCCCGACCACCTTTGAATAGCAATCAGCCCCAGCATTTT; cdr3_aa: CASSPRPPLNSNQPQHF
j_call: TRBJ2-1; clone_size: many; d_call: TRBD2; v_call: TRBV2; cdr3_nt: TGTGCCAGCAGTGGTCGCTTAGCGGGAGGGTCTAACAATGAGCAGTTCTTC; cdr3_aa: CASSGRLAGGSNNEQFF
j_call: TRBJ2-1; clone_size: many; d_call: .; v_call: TRBV18; cdr3_nt: TGTGCCAGCTCAGCCGGGAACATTAATGAGCAGTTCTTC; cdr3_aa: CASSAGNINEQFF
j_call: TRBJ1-1; clone_size: .; d_call: .; v_call: TRBV27; cdr3_nt: TGTGCCAGCAGTTTCCTAGCGGGACCGAACACCAATCTGAACACTGAAGCTTTCTTT; cdr3_aa: CASSFLAGPNTNLNTEAFF
j_call: TRBJ1-5; clone_size: .; d_call: .; v_call: TRBV2; cdr3_nt: TGTGCCAGCAGTGTGGGGGCGCAGCAGCCCCAGCATTTT; cdr3_aa: CASSVGAQQPQHF
j_call: TRBJ1-1; clone_size: many; d_call: .; v_call: TRBV6-1; cdr3_nt: TGTGCCAGCAGTGTATTGGATCGGAACACTGAAGCTTTCTTT; cdr3_aa: CASSVLDRNTEAFF
j_call: TRBJ1-2; clone_size: few; d_call: .; v_call: TRBV29-1; cdr3_nt: TGCAGCGTTGACCCCCGGGCGGATGGCTACACCTTC; cdr3_aa: CSVDPRADGYTF
j_call: TRBJ2-1; clone_size: many; d_call: TRBD2; v_call: TRBV10-1; cdr3_nt: TGCGCCAGCAGTGAGTCTAGCGGGGGCTACAATGAGCAGTTCTTC; cdr3_aa: CASSESSGGYNEQFF
j_call: TRBJ1-1; clone_size: .; d_call: .; v_call: TRBV5-6; cdr3_nt: TGTGCCACGGGAAGGATGAACACTGAAGCTTTCTTT; cdr3_aa: CATGRMNTEAFF
j_call: TRBJ2-1; clone_size: .; d_call: TRBD2; v_call: TRBV19; cdr3_nt: TGTGCCAGTAGTATAGGGGGACTAGCGGGAGCTTACTCCTACAATGAGCAGTTCTTC; cdr3_aa: CASSIGGLAGAYSYNEQFF
j_call: TRBJ2-1; clone_size: many; d_call: .; v_call: TRBV28; cdr3_nt: TGTGCCAGCTACTATGGGCATTCCTGGTTCTTC; cdr3_aa: CASYYGHSWFF
j_call: TRBJ1-4; clone_size: many; d_call: .; v_call: TRBV28; cdr3_nt: TGTGCCAGCAGTTTGCGGAGGTATGAAAAACTGTTTTTT; cdr3_aa: CASSLRRYEKLFF
j_call: TRBJ2-2; clone_size: many; d_call: TRBD2; v_call: TRBV30; cdr3_nt: TGTGCCTGGAGTGTACTGGGACTAGCTACCGGGGAGCTGTTTTTT; cdr3_aa: CAWSVLGLATGELFF
j_call: TRBJ1-1; clone_size: .; d_call: .; v_call: TRBV28; cdr3_nt: TGTGCCAGCAGTTTGGAGTCCCGGACTGAAGCTTTCTTT; cdr3_aa: CASSLESRTEAFF
j_call: TRBJ1-1; clone_size: many; d_call: .; v_call: TRBV6-6; cdr3_nt: TGTGCCAGCAGTTACGGAGTAGAAGCTTTCTTT; cdr3_aa: CASSYGVEAFF
j_call: TRBJ2-2; clone_size: few; d_call: .; v_call: TRBV6-5; cdr3_nt: TGTGCCAGCAGTACTAGCCCCGGGGAGCCGTTTTTT; cdr3_aa: CASSTSPGEPFF